The clone carrying this T cell receptor (beta chain) is a singleton in its sample. What it binds is not known. At cycle 4 day 1, cycle 7 day 1, and baseline, blood was sampled. The CDR3 is 15 residues long. The V end was cut by 1 base, the J end by 2 bases, with 12 bases between. Per germline, CDR1 SGHAT and CDR2 FQNNGV. The data were obtained in a study of OX40 agonist ivuxolimab in advanced cancers. TCRdb's copy holds only in-frame clones and misses some; the assay was immunoSEQ multiplex PCR. The table lists some 74,000 clones, around nine tenths of them singletons. Whole-study results and caveats: Partial responders receiving 0.1-3.0 mg/kg showed among the lowest clonal expansion.

This chain joins TRBV11-2 and TRBJ2-7, with D maybe TRBD1 (5 bases). The sequencing here drew on CD4+ or CD8+ T cells sorted from blood, taken in a trial of the OX40 agonist ivuxolimab. This TCR was sampled from an adult with an advanced solid tumor such as melanoma, head and neck, liver or kidney cancer. The DNA of the CDR3 is TGTGCCAGCAGCTTAGCAGGGCGTACAACCTACGAGCAGTACTTC. It yields the protein CASSLAGRTTYEQYF.